These 23 T cell receptor beta chains were all obtained from the same sample, sequenced in a study of blood T cell repertoires in COVID-19 (dated by TCRdb to about 2020). Library creation used the immunoSEQ multiplex PCR assay. TCRdb holds this immuneACCESS table with in-frame rearrangements only. Some clones are missing; in checked studies, unresolved V genes explain under half, and the rest has no known cause. In all, the sample holds 90,000 to 100,000 clones, and approximately 86% of those were seen once. 1.5% to 2% of the sample lies in the top ten. Sequenced input: peripheral blood. The receptor source for this set is a man at least 80 years old with acute or convalescent COVID-19.

J is TRBJ1-1 and V is TRBV5-1; no reliable D call. The germline CDR1 and CDR2 sequences are SGHRS and YFSETQ. This CDR3 comprises 14 residues. Deletions cut 0 bases from V and 1 base from J, with 7 bases between. CDR3 sequence reads: CASSLAAQNTEAFF. CDR3 in DNA: TGCGCCAGCAGCTTGGCAGCGCAGAACACTGAAGCTTTCTTT.

This clone was picked up one time. The V call is TRBV19, the J call TRBJ2-1, with 7 positions matching TRBD2. Germline CDR1 and CDR2: LNHDA and SQIVND (reference sequence). V lost 1 base to trimming and J lost 4 bases; unmatched junction nucleotides: 1. CDR3 size: 14 residues. The CDR3 DNA reads as TGTGCCAGTAGTATAGCAGCGGGGTACAATGAGCAGTTCTTC. It codes for CASSIAAGYNEQFF.

The V and J genes are TRBV6-5 and TRBJ2-2, with TRBD2 matching 10 bases. V shed 2 bases and J 7 bases; nucleotides not matched to a gene: 7. The CDR3 has 16 residues. CDR1 and CDR2 (germline): MNHEY, SVGAGI. CDR3 amino acids: CASSYGLAGVIGELFF. The DNA for the CDR3 is TGTGCCAGCAGTTACGGTCTAGCGGGAGTAATCGGGGAGCTGTTTTTT.

The V call is TRBV5-8, the J call TRBJ2-5; maybe TRBD2 (5 bases). The CDR3 runs to 15 residues. Germline CDR1 reads SGHTS; CDR2 reads YDEGEE. Trimming took off 0 bases at V and 5 bases at J, with 14 bases between the two ends. CDR3 amino acids: CASSLERIFGETQYF. The CDR3 bases are TGTGCCAGCAGCTTGGAGCGGATATTTGGGGAGACCCAGTACTTC.

This clone has a single count. V is TRBV29-1 and J is TRBJ1-1; 9 bases fit TRBD1. The V gene's germline CDR1 is SQVTM and CDR2 ANQGSEA. The CDR3 is 13 residues long. Trimming cost V 7 bases and J 7 bases; bases outside gene matches: 10. The CDR3 protein is CSAPKQGAIEAFF. CDR3 nucleotide sequence: TGCAGCGCCCCAAAACAGGGGGCGATTGAAGCTTTCTTT.

The chain uses TRBV7-2 and TRBJ1-2; D is ambiguous. The CDR3 sequence is 14 residues long. CDR1 SGHTA and CDR2 FQGNSA come from the germline V gene. The V end lost 5 bases, the J end lost 3 bases, and 13 bases lay between the germline ends. The DNA of the CDR3 is TGTGCCAGCAGCCTTGGTAGAACCTACTATGGCTACACCTTC. This translates into CASSLGRTYYGYTF.

The V gene is TRBV29-1, the J gene TRBJ2-7; 10 positions agree with TRBD1. V lost 6 bases to trimming and J lost 12 bases; unmatched junction nucleotides: 8. The germline CDR1 and CDR2 sequences are SQVTM and ANQGSEA. The CDR3 is made up of 11 amino acids. The CDR3 spells CSVATGGEGYF. The CDR3, as DNA: TGCAGCGTAGCGACAGGGGGCGAGGGGTACTTC.

The chain joins TRBV18 to TRBJ2-1; D might be TRBD1 (6 bases). The CDR3 is 16 residues long. Germline CDR1 and CDR2: KGHSH and LQKENI. V dropped 0 bases and J dropped 7 bases, with 16 bases sitting between them. The CDR3 loop is CASSPPGARGENEQFF. The CDR3 nucleotides are TGTGCCAGCTCACCACCGGGGGCGAGGGGAGAGAATGAGCAGTTCTTC.

V and J are TRBV28 and TRBJ2-1, with 8 bases lining up with TRBD2. CDR3 size: 15 residues. Per germline, CDR1 MDHEN and CDR2 SYDVKM. V lost 2 bases and J lost 3; bases outside the gene matches: 3. CDR3 sequence (DNA): TGTGCCAGCAGTTTAACTAGCGGTCTCTACAATGAGCAGTTCTTC. Residues: CASSLTSGLYNEQFF.

This rearrangement joins TRBV5-1 to TRBJ1-1; 7 bases are shared with TRBD1. CDR1 SGHRS and CDR2 YFSETQ come from the germline V gene. With V trimmed by 4 bases and J by 5 bases, 8 bases remained unmatched. The CDR3 length is 14 residues. For the CDR3, the DNA is TGCGCCAGCAGCCTCCGGGACAGACAGACTGAAGCTTTCTTT. This gives the protein CASSLRDRQTEAFF.

The CDR3 loop reads CASSWDRGSRNEKLFF. In nucleotides, the CDR3 is TGTGCCAGCAGCTGGGACAGGGGTTCTCGGAATGAAAAACTGTTTTTT. The rearrangement uses TRBV5-6 and TRBJ1-4, with TRBD1 matching over 10 bases. The CDR3 is 16 amino acids. The germline CDR1 and CDR2 sequences are SGHDT and YYEEEE. V lost 3 bases to trimming and J lost 5 bases; unmatched junction nucleotides: 7.

The V gene is TRBV2, the J gene TRBJ2-4, with 11 bases fitting TRBD1. V lost 5 bases and J lost 8; bases outside the gene matches: 8. Germline CDR1 is SNHLY and CDR2 is FYNNEI. The CDR3 spans 15 residues. The CDR3 spells CASSYGQGASDIQYF. The CDR3 bases are TGTGCCAGCAGTTATGGACAGGGGGCATCGGACATTCAGTACTTC.

This clone has a handful of counts. The gene calls are TRBV19 and TRBJ2-7, with D possibly matching TRBD1 (5 bases). Per the germline V gene, CDR1 is LNHDA and CDR2 is SQIVND (reference sequence). CDR3 size: 14 residues. The germline V and J ends were trimmed by 5 bases and 6 bases, with 17 bases remaining between them. The CDR3 DNA reads as TGTGCCAGTAGTTCACAGGTAGCAATGGGCGAGCAGTACTTC. This sequence encodes CASSSQVAMGEQYF.

The chain carries TRBV5-1 and TRBJ2-7; 10 positions match TRBD2. Germline V CDR1 and CDR2: SGHRS, YFSETQ. Trimming at V came to 4 bases and at J to 0 bases, leaving 10 bases not matched to a gene. This CDR3 comprises 17 residues. CDR3 in DNA: TGCGCCAGCAGCAAGACCTCGAGCGGGAGGGACTCCTACGAGCAGTACTTC. This translates into CASSKTSSGRDSYEQYF.

The chain links TRBV4-3 to TRBJ2-3; perhaps TRBD2 as D (5 bases). Between the trimmed V and J ends, which lost 0 bases and 1 base, there was a span of 11 bases. This CDR3 is 16 amino acids long. Germline CDR1 and CDR2: LGHNA and YSLEER. CDR3 in DNA: TGCGCCAGCAGCCAAGATCGGTTTAGCGGCACAGATACGCAGTATTTT. Translation: CASSQDRFSGTDTQYF.

The genes are TRBV30 and TRBJ2-5; D perhaps matches TRBD2 (6 bases). V was trimmed by 1 base and J by 2 bases, leaving 17 bases between them. CDR1 GTSNPN and CDR2 SVGIG come from the germline V gene (reference sequence). The CDR3 loop spans 16 amino acids. The CDR3 bases are TGTGCCTGGAGTGGGGACTTCTCAATCCCACAAGAGACCCAGTACTTC. Its translation: CAWSGDFSIPQETQYF.

The chain carries TRBV19 and TRBJ2-2; 10 bases match TRBD2. Germline CDR1 and CDR2: LNHDA and SQIVND (reference sequence). This CDR3 comprises 17 residues. J gave up 7 bases and V 7 bases, and 15 bases lay outside the gene matches. The CDR3 DNA reads TGTGCCAGTACCGATTTGCTAGCGGGAGTGGTCGGCGGGGAGCTGTTTTTT. This encodes CASTDLLAGVVGGELFF.

This clone was seen only once. The rearrangement links TRBV6-5 to TRBJ2-7; TRBD1 agrees at 9 bases. The germline CDR1 and CDR2 sequences are MNHEY and SVGAGI. V dropped 6 bases and J dropped 7; count of bases not matched to a gene: 4. This CDR3 is 12 amino acids long. The CDR3 loop reads CASSRDRDEQYF. CDR3 nucleotide sequence: TGTGCCAGCAGCCGGGACAGGGATGAGCAGTACTTC.

The chain couples TRBV14 to TRBJ2-7; 9 positions match TRBD2. Germline trimming cut 3 bases from V and 6 bases from J; bases unmatched to any gene: 3. The CDR3 runs to 13 residues. Germline CDR1 and CDR2: SGHDN and FVKESK. The CDR3 nucleotides read TGTGCCAGCAGCCAGGGACTAGCCCGCGAGCAGTACTTC. Protein: CASSQGLAREQYF. The full variable domain, rest sourced from reference TRBV14 and TRBJ2-7, is EAGVTQFPSHSVIEKGQTVTLRCDPISGHDNLYWYRRVMGKEIKFLLHFVKESKQDESGMPNNRFLAERTGGTYSTLKVQPAELEDSGVYFCASSQGLAREQYFGPGTRLTVT.

The V and J genes are TRBV4-3 and TRBJ2-3; 9 bases line up with TRBD2. The CDR3 contains 15 residues. The junction had 3 bases not matched to a gene; V was cut back by 1 base and J by 4 bases. Looked up from germline, CDR1 is LGHNA and CDR2 is YSLEER. In DNA form, the CDR3 reads TGCGCCAGCAGCCAAGGCGGGAGGGAGGCAGATACGCAGTATTTT. This sequence encodes CASSQGGREADTQYF.

The chain employs TRBV5-1 and TRBJ2-6; 7 bases are a match to TRBD1. The length of the CDR3 is 18 residues. Unmatched junction bases numbered 8, after V lost 0 bases and J lost 2 bases. CDR1 is SGHRS, CDR2 YFSETQ, per germline. The CDR3 spells CASSLGDHTGAGANVLTF. The CDR3 coding sequence is TGCGCCAGCAGCTTGGGCGACCATACAGGGGCTGGGGCCAACGTCCTGACTTTC.

V usage is TRBV27 and J usage is TRBJ2-2; weak D call: TRBD2 (5 bases). Trimming removed 3 bases at V and 4 bases at J, with 27 bases between. From germline, CDR1 is MNHEY and CDR2 SMNVEV (reference sequence). The CDR3 has 20 residues. The CDR3 nucleotides are TGTGCCAGCAGTTTGAGCACATACCGCGGGTGGAACCCCGGCACCGGGGAGCTGTTTTTT. Translated, it gives CASSLSTYRGWNPGTGELFF.

This chain links TRBV7-2 with TRBJ2-7; 9 bases align to TRBD2. The CDR3 has 17 amino acids. Germline CDR1 reads SGHTA; CDR2 reads FQGNSA. The V segment lost 4 bases and the J segment 2 bases; nucleotides outside the gene matches: 12. CDR3 residues: CASSSGPGREGAYEQYF. The CDR3 nucleotides read TGTGCCAGCAGCTCCGGCCCCGGGCGGGAGGGCGCCTACGAGCAGTACTTC.